This T cell receptor (beta chain) originates from a study of post-analysis software for immune sequencing data. On the study more broadly: Secondary progressive, relapsing-remitting and progressive-relapsing multiple sclerosis were among the included disease courses. Study results and limitations: There were five or six TRBV segments more frequent in patients than controls, and TRBV5-6, TRBV5-1 and TRBV20-1 were among them. Significantly lower normalized Chao1 diversity was found in patients with multiple sclerosis relative to controls.

CDR3 length: 17 residues. From germline, CDR1 is LGHNA and CDR2 YSLEER. V lost 0 bases to trimming and J lost 7 bases, with 21 bases between them. Built from TCR beta cDNA, the libraries had unique molecular identifiers in them. TCRdb re-called the PCR reads with MiXCR, one entry per CDR3 protein. The sample holds fewer than 850,000 distinct CDR3 sequences, 25% to 30% seen once. A word on this clonotype: Its antigen is as yet unknown.

Sequenced: blood. The sequence came from a girl aged 10 to 17 with multiple sclerosis. The chain joins TRBV4-3 to TRBJ1-2; D might be TRBD1 (5 bases). DNA for the CDR3: TGCGCCAGCAGCCAAGATCGTACAGATCTCACCAGGGCTGGCTACACCTTC. Encoded protein: CASSQDRTDLTRAGYTF.